The 30 T cell receptor beta chains below were found in one sample sequenced in a study of T cell changes during pregnancy in multiple sclerosis. The method was immunoSEQ multiplex PCR; TCRdb's version includes in-frame clones alone and lacks a portion of them. The table lists approximately 84,000 clones, approximately 94% of them singletons, with 2.5% in the top ten. The source was peripheral blood, collected in the third trimester of pregnancy. These receptors originate from a female donor with multiple sclerosis, enrolled in a pregnancy study.

This chain uses TRBV5-4 with TRBJ2-2, with 10 nucleotides matching TRBD2. This CDR3 spans 15 amino acids. Germline values: CDR1 SGHNT, CDR2 YYREEE (reference sequence). V gave up 4 bases and J gave up 5 bases; unmatched junction bases: 5. The CDR3 region is CASSPSGGETGELFF. CDR3 coding DNA: TGTGCCAGCAGCCCTAGCGGGGGTGAGACCGGGGAGCTGTTTTTT. Looking up the rest from reference TRBV5-4 and TRBJ2-2 gives the full variable domain: ETGVTQSPTHLIKTRGQQVTLRCSSQSGHNTVSWYQQALGQGPQFIFQYYREEENGRGNFPPRFSGLQFPNYSSELNVNALELDDSALYLCASSPSGGETGELFFGEGSRLTVL.

The rearrangement joins TRBV5-1 to TRBJ2-5; tentatively, D is TRBD2 (5 bases). CDR1 is SGHRS, CDR2 YFSETQ, per germline. V lost 5 bases and J lost 2, with 10 bases in between. The CDR3 consists of 13 residues. The CDR3 is CASRLRVQETQYF. The CDR3 nucleotides are TGCGCCAGCAGACTGAGGGTGCAAGAGACCCAGTACTTC. Together with reference TRBV5-1 and TRBJ2-5, the CDR3 gives the full variable domain: KAGVTQTPRYLIKTRGQQVTLSCSPISGHRSVSWYQQTPGQGLQFLFEYFSETQRNKGNFPGRFSGRQFSNSRSEMNVSTLELGDSALYLCASRLRVQETQYFGPGTRLLVL.

The chain carries TRBV7-9 and TRBJ2-7, with a possible D match to TRBD1 (6 bases). In germline, CDR1 is SEHNR, CDR2 FQNEAQ (reference sequence). V lost 5 bases and J lost 3, with 14 bases in between. This CDR3 spans 14 amino acids. The CDR3: CASSKGDIVYEQYF. The DNA of the CDR3 is TGTGCCAGCAGCAAAGGGGACATCGTCTACGAGCAGTACTTC.

The gene calls are TRBV5-1 and TRBJ1-6, with unresolved D. The germline V gene has CDR1 SGHRS and CDR2 YFSETQ. Between the trimmed V and J ends, which lost 6 bases and 7 bases, there was a span of 17 bases. CDR3 size: 15 residues. The CDR3 here is CASTGSGQENSPLHF. CDR3 in DNA: TGCGCCAGCACGGGAAGCGGGCAGGAGAATTCACCCCTCCACTTT.

The chain is built from TRBV11-2 and TRBJ1-4; D is unclear. Germline values: CDR1 SGHAT, CDR2 FQNNGV. CDR3 length: 11 residues. Trimming removed 3 bases from V and 8 bases from J, with 4 bases in between. The CDR3: CASSFGEKLFF. CDR3 bases: TGTGCCAGCAGCTTCGGGGAAAAACTGTTTTTT.

J is TRBJ1-1 and V is TRBV9; 10 nucleotides match TRBD1. J gave up 9 bases and V 3 bases, and 8 bases lay outside the gene matches. Germline CDR1 is SGDLS and CDR2 is YYNGEE. The CDR3 runs to 14 residues. DNA of the CDR3: TGTGCCAGCAGCGGAGCGGGACAGGGGATGCAAGCTTTCTTT. Translation: CASSGAGQGMQAFF.

The chain uses TRBV6-1 and TRBJ1-3; perhaps TRBD1 as D (5 bases). There are 16 residues in the CDR3. Between the trimmed V and J ends, which lost 4 bases and 0 bases, there was a span of 13 bases. The germline V gene has CDR1 MNHNS and CDR2 SASEGT. The CDR3 protein is CASSVVGGASGNTIYF. Here the CDR3 DNA reads TGTGCCAGCAGTGTGGTTGGAGGGGCCTCTGGAAACACCATATATTTT.

The chain combines TRBV14 with TRBJ1-1; D is uncertain. CDR1 is SGHDN, CDR2 FVKESK, per germline. The CDR3 runs to 11 residues. Trimming stripped 8 bases from V and 5 bases from J, with 9 bases between. The CDR3 region is CASGRSTEAFF. In DNA, the CDR3 is TGTGCCAGCGGGAGGTCTACTGAAGCTTTCTTT.

The chain has TRBV2 and TRBJ2-3; 10 positions agree with TRBD2. Germline CDR1 and CDR2: SNHLY and FYNNEI. With 7 bases clipped from V and 3 bases from J, the junction kept 10 bases outside the gene matches. This CDR3 is built from 16 residues. The CDR3 DNA reads TGTGCCAGCATCGGAGGGGGACTAGCGAAAACAGATACGCAGTATTTT. Amino acid sequence: CASIGGGLAKTDTQYF.

This clone came up once. The chain combines TRBV15 with TRBJ2-7; TRBD1 agrees at 9 bases. The CDR3 sequence is 15 residues long. Germline V gene data show CDR1 as LNHNV and CDR2 as YYDKDF (reference sequence). V lost 8 bases, J lost 5 bases, and 13 bases stayed unmatched. The CDR3, as DNA: TGTGCCACCCGGAAGGGACAGGGAGATAGGCACGAGCAGTACTTC. As protein: CATRKGQGDRHEQYF.

This rearrangement joins TRBV7-9 to TRBJ1-2; D ambiguous. The CDR3 is made up of 10 amino acids. The germline CDR1 and CDR2 sequences are SEHNR and FQNEAQ (reference sequence). Trimming removed 7 bases from V and 6 bases from J, with 6 bases in between. The CDR3 is CASNSHGYTF. The CDR3 DNA follows: TGTGCCAGCAACTCGCATGGCTACACCTTC.

A remark on this clone: Other DNA sequences in the sample encode the same CDR3. The chain links TRBV2 to TRBJ2-7; no firm D call. The CDR3 sequence is 14 residues long. V lost 3 bases and J lost 2, with 11 bases in between. CDR1 and CDR2 from the germline V gene are SNHLY and FYNNEI. CDR3 DNA sequence: TGTGCCAGCAGTGAGGCGGTCGGAACCTACGAGCAGTACTTC. The encoded protein is CASSEAVGTYEQYF.

The V call is TRBV21-1, the J call TRBJ1-5; TRBD1 was called by the table and not checked on the DNA. TRBV21-1 is a documented pseudogene. The CDR3 sequence is 18 residues long. The CDR3 loop is CARPGQSNRMPSWQPQHF. The CDR3 nucleotides are TGTGCCAGACCGGGACAGTCGAATAGGATGCCATCTTGGCAGCCCCAGCATTTT.

J is TRBJ2-1 and V is TRBV7-9; 8 nucleotides align to TRBD1. The CDR3 has 13 residues. V lost 5 bases and J lost 8; bases outside the gene matches: 5. Germline CDR1 reads SEHNR; CDR2 reads FQNEAQ (reference sequence). The CDR3 loop is CASSPQGADEQFF. The CDR3 region has the DNA TGTGCCAGCAGCCCTCAGGGGGCCGATGAGCAGTTCTTC.

This chain uses TRBV11-2 with TRBJ2-5, with 9 positions matching TRBD1. CDR1 and CDR2 from the germline V gene are SGHAT and FQNNGV. Trimming cost V 4 bases and J 2 bases; bases outside gene matches: 5. The CDR3 has 15 amino acids. The CDR3 reads CASSSPDRGQETQYF. The DNA for the CDR3 is TGTGCCAGCAGCTCTCCGGACAGGGGACAAGAGACCCAGTACTTC. Based on the CDR3 plus reference TRBV11-2 and TRBJ2-5, the full variable domain is EAGVAQSPRYKIIEKRQSVAFWCNPISGHATLYWYQQILGQGPKLLIQFQNNGVVDDSQLPKDRFSAERLKGVDSTLKIQPAKLEDSAVYLCASSSPDRGQETQYFGPGTRLLVL.

The chain employs TRBV11-1 and TRBJ2-1; 9 bases agree with TRBD1. The CDR3 length is 16 residues. Germline CDR1 reads SGHAT; CDR2 reads FQDESV (reference sequence). Trimming removed 5 bases from V and 6 bases from J; junction bases left unmatched: 11. The DNA of the CDR3 is TGTGCCAGCAGCCGACAACCCGGGACAGGGCGCAATGAGCAGTTCTTC. The encoded protein is CASSRQPGTGRNEQFF.

This clone was counted once. V is TRBV7-6 and J is TRBJ1-2, with 10 positions matching TRBD1. This CDR3 has 15 residues. Trimming cost V 1 base and J 6 bases; bases outside gene matches: 5. Looked up from germline, CDR1 is SGHVS and CDR2 is FNYEAQ. CDR3 protein: CASSLGAGTGDGYTF. CDR3 nucleotide sequence: TGTGCCAGCAGCTTAGGGGCCGGGACAGGGGATGGCTACACCTTC.

V is TRBV2 and J is TRBJ2-7, with TRBD1 matching 8 bases. Unmatched junction bases numbered 7, after V lost 3 bases and J lost 3 bases. The germline V gene has CDR1 SNHLY and CDR2 FYNNEI. CDR3 length: 15 amino acids. CDR3 coding DNA: TGTGCCAGCAGTGAGGGGGACAGGAGATACTACGAGCAGTACTTC. This sequence encodes CASSEGDRRYYEQYF.

The chain uses TRBV7-3 and TRBJ2-2; 7 bases are shared with TRBD2. The CDR3 has 15 amino acids. The germline CDR1 and CDR2 sequences are SGHTA and FQGTGA. J gave up 4 bases and V 5 bases, and 7 bases lay outside the gene matches. CDR3 DNA sequence: TGTGCCAGCAGCCAACGAGGGAGGGGCACCGGGGAGCTGTTTTTT. Translated, it gives CASSQRGRGTGELFF.

This chain connects TRBV7-6 to TRBJ2-2, with 12 bases lining up with TRBD2. The CDR3 is made up of 17 amino acids. Per germline, CDR1 SGHVS and CDR2 FNYEAQ. J was trimmed by 7 bases and V by 1 base; bases with no gene match: 7. The CDR3 DNA follows: TGTGCCAGCAGCTTAGAGGCTAGCGGGGGGGCGATCGGGGAGCTGTTTTTT. Its translation is CASSLEASGGAIGELFF.

V and J are TRBV6-1 and TRBJ1-5; D is ambiguous. In germline, CDR1 is MNHNS, CDR2 SASEGT. Between the trimmed V and J ends, which lost 6 bases and 5 bases, there was a span of 8 bases. The CDR3 has 12 residues. CDR3 region: CASRSGDQPQHF. As DNA, the CDR3 is TGTGCCAGCAGATCCGGAGATCAGCCCCAGCATTTT.

This chain links TRBV6-5 with TRBJ1-3; 8 bases align to TRBD1. This CDR3 region has 14 residues. Germline V gene sequence: CDR1 MNHEY, CDR2 SVGAGI. V lost 11 bases and J lost 4; bases outside the gene matches: 10. CDR3 sequence: CASSGQAGGNTIYF. CDR3 DNA: TGTGCCTCTTCGGGACAGGCGGGAGGAAACACCATATATTTT.

Notes on this clone: Other DNA sequences in the same sample also yield this CDR3. This chain joins TRBV18 and TRBJ2-3, with D hard to call. The CDR3 is made up of 15 amino acids. V shed 3 bases and J shed 0 bases, with 10 bases lying between them. The germline gives CDR1 KGHSH, CDR2 LQKENI. CDR3 nucleotide sequence: TGTGCCAGCTCACCTACAGCTGCTAGCACAGATACGCAGTATTTT. Its protein is CASSPTAASTDTQYF.

The rearrangement uses TRBV4-1 and TRBJ2-3; the D gene is possibly TRBD1 (5 bases). The CDR3 has 15 residues. Trimming left V 1 base short and J 3 bases short, with 11 bases between. The germline CDR1 and CDR2 sequences are MGHRA and YSYEKL. The CDR3 sequence: CASSQVRNRTDTQYF. CDR3 in DNA: TGCGCCAGCAGCCAAGTTCGTAACAGGACAGATACGCAGTATTTT.

This chain connects TRBV5-1 to TRBJ1-6; TRBD1 matches at 8 bases. The CDR3 is made up of 16 amino acids. Germline V gives CDR1 SGHRS, CDR2 YFSETQ. Losses at the gene ends were 0 bases for V and 5 bases for J; bases not matched to a gene: 4. The CDR3 bases are TGCGCCAGCAGCTTGGCGCCGACAGGGGATAATTCACCCCTCCACTTT. It encodes CASSLAPTGDNSPLHF.

J is TRBJ1-6 and V is TRBV27, with 9 bases identical to TRBD1. The CDR3 runs to 15 residues. Germline-derived CDR1 and CDR2 are MNHEY and SMNVEV (reference sequence). V was pared by 6 bases and J by 10 bases, with 10 bases of the junction left unmatched. In nucleotides, the CDR3 is TGTGCCAGCAGACACGGGGACAGGGTGGGGTCACCCCTCCACTTT. Protein product: CASRHGDRVGSPLHF.

This clone was detected only a few times. The chain couples TRBV27 to TRBJ2-2; 7 positions match TRBD1. CDR1 MNHEY and CDR2 SMNVEV come from the germline V gene (reference sequence). This CDR3 spans 14 amino acids. Losses at the gene ends were 5 bases for V and 7 bases for J; bases not matched to a gene: 7. Here the CDR3 reads CASSGTDPYGELFF. For the CDR3, the DNA is TGTGCCAGCAGTGGGACAGACCCGTACGGGGAGCTGTTTTTT.

This clone was seen just once. The chain couples TRBV14 to TRBJ2-5; 15 bases map to TRBD2. J gave up 0 bases and V 4 bases, and 3 bases lay outside the gene matches. The CDR3 has 17 amino acids. The germline V gene has CDR1 SGHDN and CDR2 FVKESK. Here the CDR3 reads CASSLGTSGGNQETQYF. CDR3 in DNA: TGTGCCAGCAGCCTCGGGACTAGCGGGGGGAACCAAGAGACCCAGTACTTC.

This chain joins TRBV6-1 and TRBJ1-1; D gene uncertain. The CDR3 is made up of 14 amino acids. V gave up 2 bases and J gave up 1 base, with 8 bases separating them. Germline CDR1 is MNHNS and CDR2 is SASEGT. The CDR3 nucleotides read TGTGCCAGCAGTGAACTCAGGAAGAACACTGAAGCTTTCTTT. Translated: CASSELRKNTEAFF.

The chain carries TRBV7-3 and TRBJ2-1; tentative D call: TRBD2 (6 bases). This CDR3 has 16 residues. In germline, CDR1 is SGHTA, CDR2 FQGTGA. V lost 2 bases and J 0 bases, leaving 11 bases between the germline ends. The CDR3 DNA is TGTGCCAGCAGCTTATCCGGGGGAGCCTCCTACAATGAGCAGTTCTTC. This codes for CASSLSGGASYNEQFF.